Below, 29 T cell receptor beta chains from the same sample are listed, as sequenced in a study of T-cell reconstitution after alpha-beta-depleted transplantation in children (dated by TCRdb to 2016 to 2017). Libraries were prepared through PCR. TCRdb lists the instrument as Illumina HiSeq 2500. TCR libraries were prepared with molecular barcoding, using unique molecular identifiers to normalize TCRbeta repertoire quantification. TCRdb reworked the public reads: Q25 trimming with fastp, MiXCR clone assembly, productive beta chains retained. Each entry is one CDR3 protein sequence, shown with its most common DNA and genes. The sample table shows around 370,000 distinct CDR3 sequences, and 15% to 20% are seen once. Roughly two fifths of the sample is in the top ten clones. Taken with the paper, the label for treatment or condition translates to: allogeneic hematopoietic cell transplantation with graft depleted of TCRalphabeta T cells and CD19 B cells.

This specimen was PBMCs, mostly from graft donor cells, taken 360 days after TCRalphabeta/CD19-depleted stem cell transplant. The receptors shown here come from a male patient between 2 and 10 years old who had a stem cell transplant for acute lymphoblastic leukemia, so the T cells may come from the graft donor.

The CDR3 DNA follows: TGTGCCAGCTCCCTAGGGGCCTCTAGCTTCAATGAGCAGTTCTTC. Encoded protein: CASSLGASSFNEQFF. The rearrangement uses TRBV18 and TRBJ2-1, with D perhaps assigned TRBD1 or TRBD2 (5 bases each). There are 15 residues in the CDR3. Trimming pared 6 bases from V and 6 bases from J, leaving 18 bases between. The germline gives CDR1 KGHSH, CDR2 LQKENI.

The chain joins TRBV30 to TRBJ1-1, with TRBD1 as a possible D gene (5 bases). Trimming shortened V by 2 bases and J by 10 bases, and 23 bases separated the two germline ends. CDR1 GTSNPN and CDR2 SVGIG come from the germline V gene (reference sequence). CDR3 length equals 15 residues. The CDR3 here is CAWSSFGQGRVRAFF. The CDR3 bases are TGTGCCTGGAGTTCATTTGGACAAGGAAGGGTGAGAGCTTTCTTT.

This clonotype was recorded a few times. Sequence at one end of the junction differs from germline and may be a read error. CDR3 nucleotides: TGTGCCAGCAGTTACAGGGACTTC. It is translated as CASSYRDF. J is TRBJ2-5 and V is TRBV2, with D possibly matching TRBD1 (6 bases). Germline loops: CDR1 SNHLY, CDR2 FYNNEI. The CDR3 has 8 residues.

This clonotype was counted between two and nine times. The chain uses TRBV4-1 and TRBJ1-3, with D tentatively TRBD1 (6 bases). From germline, CDR1 is MGHRA and CDR2 YSYEKL. Trimming shortened V by 10 bases and J by 4 bases, and 17 bases separated the two germline ends. This CDR3 has 14 amino acids. In DNA form, the CDR3 reads TGCGCCACCAAGGTGGGGGCTGCCGGAAACACCATATATTTT. This sequence encodes CATKVGAAGNTIYF.

This clonotype was detected only a few times. The chain employs TRBV5-6 and TRBJ2-6; tentatively, D is TRBD2 (5 bases). CDR3 size: 17 residues. Germline V CDR1 and CDR2: SGHDT, YYEEEE. The V gene lost 2 bases and the J gene lost 2 bases, with 14 bases spanning the gap. The chain's CDR3 is CASSLAVGVPGANVLTF. The CDR3 coding sequence is TGTGCCAGCAGCTTAGCGGTCGGGGTTCCTGGGGCCAACGTCCTGACTTTC.

This clonotype has more than one count but fewer than ten. CDR3 DNA: TGTGCCAGCAGTCCGGACAGTCCCTACCTTCCCGGGGAGCTGTTTTTT. As protein: CASSPDSPYLPGELFF. The genes are TRBV6-2 or TRBV6-3 and TRBJ2-2; D might be TRBD1 (6 bases). The germline CDR1 and CDR2 sequences are MNHEY and SVGEGT. CDR3 length: 16 amino acids. Trimming removed 5 bases from V and 6 bases from J, with 19 bases in between.

The V call is TRBV20-1, the J call TRBJ1-4; 7 bases line up with TRBD1. CDR3 length: 15 amino acids. J gave up 5 bases and V 6 bases, and 12 bases lay outside the gene matches. Germline CDR1 DFQATT, CDR2 SNEGSKA (reference sequence). CDR3 sequence: CSASPHRGQNEKLFF. The CDR3 nucleotides are TGCAGTGCCAGCCCCCACAGGGGACAAAATGAAAAACTGTTTTTT.

This sequence joins TRBV3-1 and TRBJ2-7; D is possibly TRBD2 (6 bases). Trimming cost V 0 bases and J 2 bases, with 11 bases left between them. The CDR3 has 15 amino acids. Germline CDR1 is LGHDT and CDR2 is YNNKEL (reference sequence). The CDR3 loop reads CASSQDVTGAYEQYF. In DNA, the CDR3 is TGTGCCAGCAGCCAAGATGTCACGGGGGCCTACGAGCAGTACTTC.

The chain employs TRBV6-2 or TRBV6-3 and TRBJ2-6; D gene unclear. Trimming pared 2 bases from V and 4 bases from J, leaving 15 bases between. Germline V lookup: CDR1 MNHEY, CDR2 SVGEGT. This CDR3 spans 17 amino acids. For the CDR3, the DNA is TGTGCCAGCAGTTACCGACGAAAAGTATCGGGGGCCAACGTCCTGACTTTC. It is translated as CASSYRRKVSGANVLTF.

This clonotype occurred a few times. V usage is TRBV10-3 and J usage is TRBJ1-1, with D possibly TRBD1 on 5 matching bases. CDR1 and CDR2 from the germline V gene are ENHRY and SYGVKD. The CDR3 covers 13 residues. Deletions cut 11 bases from V and 0 bases from J, with 13 bases between. The CDR3 nucleotides are TGTGCCTCTGCAGGGTCTGTGAACACTGAAGCTTTCTTT. This gives the protein CASAGSVNTEAFF.

This clonotype was seen ten or more times. The chain combines TRBV12-3 or TRBV12-4 with TRBJ2-1; 8 bases line up with TRBD2. J lost 2 bases, V lost 6 bases, and 3 bases had no gene match. The CDR3 totals 14 residues. The CDR3 DNA reads TGTGCCAGCAGCCTGGGACTAGCCTACAATGAGCAGTTCTTC. It is translated as CASSLGLAYNEQFF.

As regards this clonotype: Mismatch with germline at one junction end may stem from a read error. The CDR3 nucleotides read TGTGCCGCCAGGGAGGGGGGCACAGATACGCAGTATTTT. Translated, it gives CAAREGGTDTQYF. The gene calls are TRBV15 and TRBJ2-3; D is perhaps TRBD2 (7 bases). Germline V gene sequence: CDR1 LNHNV, CDR2 YYDKDF (reference sequence). This CDR3 comprises 13 residues.

This clonotype has more than one count but fewer than ten. The V gene is TRBV5-1, the J gene TRBJ2-1, with 8 bases aligning to TRBD2. The CDR3 length is 17 residues. Germline V gene lookup returns CDR1 SGHRS and CDR2 YFSETQ. With V trimmed by 1 base and J by 4 bases, 10 bases remained unmatched. CDR3 residues: CASSLSPLAGSYNEQFF. DNA of the CDR3: TGCGCCAGCAGCTTGTCCCCTCTAGCGGGCTCATACAATGAGCAGTTCTTC.

This clonotype was counted a few times. This sequence joins TRBV28 and TRBJ2-5, with 8 bases matching TRBD1. The V and J ends lost 8 bases and 1 base, in that order; junction bases with no gene match: 6. The length of the CDR3 is 14 residues. CDR1 and CDR2 from the germline V gene are MDHEN and SYDVKM. Written as DNA, the CDR3 is TGTGCCAGCCGGAACAGGGGGGTCCAAGAGACCCAGTACTTC. Translation gives CASRNRGVQETQYF. Full variable domain (rest looked up from reference TRBV28 and TRBJ2-5): DVKVTQSSRYLVKRTGEKVFLECVQDMDHENMFWYRQDPGLGLRLIYFSYDVKMKEKGDIPEGYSVSREKKERFSLILESASTNQTSMYLCASRNRGVQETQYFGPGTRLLVL.

The sample holds many counts of this clonotype. The chain couples TRBV6-2 or TRBV6-3 to TRBJ2-5; possibly TRBD2 for D (5 bases). Trimming cost V 2 bases and J 2 bases, with 12 bases left between them. CDR3 length equals 15 residues. Germline V CDR1 and CDR2: MNHEY, SVGEGT. The CDR3 is CASSYGSAIQETQYF. The CDR3, as DNA: TGTGCCAGCAGTTACGGGAGCGCGATACAAGAGACCCAGTACTTC.

Only a few counts were recorded for this clonotype. This chain's CDR3 is CSVGLGVNQPQHF. In DNA, the CDR3 is TGCAGCGTTGGGCTGGGAGTGAATCAGCCCCAGCATTTT. The rearrangement links TRBV29-1 to TRBJ1-5; D gene ambiguous. The V gene lost 4 bases and the J gene lost 4 bases, with 11 bases spanning the gap. CDR1 and CDR2 from the germline V gene are SQVTM and ANQGSEA. The CDR3 has 13 residues.

This clonotype has just a few counts. The chain joins TRBV10-3 to TRBJ2-1; D assignment may be TRBD1 or TRBD2 (5 bases each). There are 14 residues in the CDR3. The V and J ends lost 6 bases and 10 bases respectively, with 19 bases between them. Germline V CDR1 and CDR2: ENHRY, SYGVKD. The CDR3 bases are TGTGCCATCAGCCCTTACGGGGCCGGACGCGAGCAGTTCTTC. Translating gives CAISPYGAGREQFF.

This chain joins TRBV11-1 and TRBJ1-3; tentative D call: TRBD1 (5 bases). Trimming left V 4 bases short and J 0 bases short, with 16 bases between. Germline assignment: CDR1 SGHAT and CDR2 FQDESV (reference sequence). The CDR3 spans 17 residues. CDR3 region: CASSSSQGTVSGNTIYF. CDR3 sequence (DNA): TGTGCCAGCAGCTCTAGCCAGGGTACGGTCTCTGGAAACACCATATATTTT.

This chain links TRBV6-2 or TRBV6-3 with TRBJ2-2, with 12 bases aligning to TRBD2. The V gene's germline CDR1 is MNHEY and CDR2 SVGEGT. CDR3 length: 17 residues. Trimming at V came to 6 bases and at J to 5 bases, leaving 10 bases not matched to a gene. The CDR3 DNA sequence: TGTGCCAGCAGCCGACTAGCGGGAGTGAGTAGGACCGGGGAGCTGTTTTTT. Protein: CASSRLAGVSRTGELFF.

This chain uses TRBV7-2 with TRBJ2-7, with TRBD1 matching over 9 bases. V lost 0 bases, J lost 3 bases, and 3 bases stayed unmatched. Per the germline V gene, CDR1 is SGHTA and CDR2 is FQGNSA. This CDR3 spans 15 amino acids. CDR3: CASSLATGGYYEQYF. In nucleotides, the CDR3 is TGTGCCAGCAGCTTAGCTACAGGGGGCTACTACGAGCAGTACTTC.

The chain is built from TRBV11-2 and TRBJ2-7; the D is unclear. The length of the CDR3 is 15 residues. Trimming cost V 2 bases and J 0 bases, with 11 bases left between them. Per germline, CDR1 SGHAT and CDR2 FQNNGV. CDR3 in amino acids: CASSLPPTLSYEQYF. The CDR3, as DNA: TGTGCCAGCAGCTTACCGCCTACCCTCTCCTACGAGCAGTACTTC.

This clonotype occurred many times. The gene calls are TRBV29-1 and TRBJ2-5; TRBD2 matches at 13 bases. V dropped 0 bases and J dropped 3; count of bases not matched to a gene: 4. Germline assignment: CDR1 SQVTM and CDR2 ANQGSEA. The CDR3 spans 16 residues. The CDR3 nucleotides are TGCAGCGTTGAAGAGGGACTAGCGGGACTGAAAGAGACCCAGTACTTC. It codes for CSVEEGLAGLKETQYF.

In this sample, this clonotype turned up a few times. The chain couples TRBV10-3 to TRBJ2-7; 9 bases agree with TRBD1. This CDR3 is 13 amino acids long. Germline V gene sequence: CDR1 ENHRY, CDR2 SYGVKD. Trimming took 9 bases from V and 0 from J; bases not matched to a gene: 3. The CDR3 nucleotides are TGTGCCATTGGGGGACAGGGCTCCTACGAGCAGTACTTC. It yields the protein CAIGGQGSYEQYF.

The V and J genes are TRBV6-7 and TRBJ2-1; 9 bases map to TRBD1. TRBV6-7 is an open reading frame, and its role is uncertain. There are 18 residues in the CDR3. Losses at the gene ends were 6 bases for V and 4 bases for J; bases not matched to a gene: 16. CDR3 residues: CASRRDRVGREFYNEQFF. The DNA for the CDR3 is TGTGCCAGCAGAAGGGACAGGGTGGGACGGGAGTTTTACAATGAGCAGTTCTTC.

The chain joins TRBV7-8 to TRBJ1-1; D remains unclear. Trimming shortened V by 6 bases and J by 1 base, and 15 bases separated the two germline ends. There are 15 residues in the CDR3. Germline CDR1 is SGHVS and CDR2 is FQNEAQ. The CDR3 nucleotides read TGTGCCAGCAGTTATCAGTCTCGACGGAACACTGAAGCTTTCTTT. This codes for CASSYQSRRNTEAFF.

The chain carries TRBV6-5 and TRBJ2-5; D unresolved. The V and J ends lost 0 bases and 5 bases respectively, with 13 bases between them. The CDR3 runs to 15 residues. Germline V gene sequence: CDR1 MNHEY, CDR2 SVGAGI. The CDR3 DNA reads TGTGCCAGCAGTTACTCGAAAGTAACGATGGAGACCCAGTACTTC. Translation: CASSYSKVTMETQYF.

This clonotype was found many times. J is TRBJ2-7 and V is TRBV29-1; D perhaps matches TRBD1 (6 bases). The CDR3 spans 12 residues. CDR1 and CDR2 (germline): SQVTM, ANQGSEA. The V end was cut by 5 bases, the J end by 1 base, with 9 bases between. The CDR3 nucleotides are TGCAGCGTTTGGGACAATTCCTACGAGCAGTACTTC. Translated: CSVWDNSYEQYF.

This clonotype appeared a few times. This chain links TRBV3-1 with TRBJ1-5, with 7 bases fitting TRBD1. The CDR3 contains 15 residues. After removal of 1 base from V and 2 bases from J, the junction contained 2 bases not matched to a gene. CDR1 is LGHDT and CDR2 is YNNKEL in the germline V gene (reference sequence). The CDR3 is CASSQAGQGNQPQHF. The CDR3 DNA sequence: TGTGCCAGCAGCCAAGCAGGACAGGGCAATCAGCCCCAGCATTTT. Full variable domain (rest looked up from reference TRBV3-1 and TRBJ1-5): DTAVSQTPKYLVTQMGNDKSIKCEQNLGHDTMYWYKQDSKKFLKIMFSYNNKELIINETVPNRFSPKSPDKAHLNLHINSLELGDSAVYFCASSQAGQGNQPQHFGDGTRLSIL.

The chain links TRBV9 to TRBJ2-2, with TRBD2 matching 8 bases. Germline loops: CDR1 SGDLS, CDR2 YYNGEE. After removal of 4 bases from V and 7 bases from J, the junction contained 15 bases not matched to a gene. The CDR3 extends over 17 amino acids. CDR3 nucleotides: TGTGCCAGCAGCCCGCGGGGGGTAGTCTTCGGAAGCGGGGAGCTGTTTTTT. This gives the protein CASSPRGVVFGSGELFF.